The sequence of this T cell receptor (beta chain) was determined in a study of PD-1 blockade in classical Hodgkin lymphoma. Each patient relapsed following autologous stem cell transplantation, and prior brentuximab vedotin exposure differed. Relapsed/refractory classical Hodgkin lymphoma patients had complete, partial or progressive responses. Concerning this clone itself: The antigen is undetermined.

Trimming took 0 bases from V and 6 from J, leaving 8 bases between them. Germline V gives CDR1 SGHAT, CDR2 FQNNGV. The CDR3 length is 13 residues. Regarding the study as a whole: Possible causes of repertoire differences, disease activity or prior therapy, remain undefined. Baseline diversity in complete responders resembled that of newly diagnosed patients.

Sequencing used immunoSEQ multiplex PCR; TCRdb keeps in-frame clones, though not all of them. The data contain about 94,000 clones, 89% of them singletons. The specimen comprised peripheral blood mononuclear cells (PBMCs), sampled before the second cycle of nivolumab. The clonotype comes from a human donor with classical Hodgkin lymphoma. This chain connects TRBV11-2 to TRBJ1-2; no clear D. The CDR3 sequence: CASSLDQLDGYTF. DNA of the CDR3: TGTGCCAGCAGCTTAGATCAGTTGGATGGCTACACCTTC.